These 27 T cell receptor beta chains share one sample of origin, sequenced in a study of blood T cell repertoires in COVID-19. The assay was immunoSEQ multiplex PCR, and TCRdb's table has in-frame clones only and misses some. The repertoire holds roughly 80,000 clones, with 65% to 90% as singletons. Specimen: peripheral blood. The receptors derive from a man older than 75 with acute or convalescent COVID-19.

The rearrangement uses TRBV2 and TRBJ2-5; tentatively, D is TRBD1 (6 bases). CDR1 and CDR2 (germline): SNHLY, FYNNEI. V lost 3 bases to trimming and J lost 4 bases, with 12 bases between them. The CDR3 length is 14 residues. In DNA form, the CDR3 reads TGTGCCAGCAGTGAGATTGACAGGCTAGAGACCCAGTACTTC. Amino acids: CASSEIDRLETQYF.

The CDR3 DNA reads TGTGCCAGCAGTTTCGGTCAGGGGTGGACCGGGGAGCTGTTTTTT. Translation gives CASSFGQGWTGELFF. The V and J genes are TRBV27 and TRBJ2-2; TRBD1 might be the D (6 bases). V lost 3 bases and J 5 bases, leaving 13 bases between the germline ends. Germline V gene sequence: CDR1 MNHEY, CDR2 SMNVEV (reference sequence). This CDR3 is built from 15 residues.

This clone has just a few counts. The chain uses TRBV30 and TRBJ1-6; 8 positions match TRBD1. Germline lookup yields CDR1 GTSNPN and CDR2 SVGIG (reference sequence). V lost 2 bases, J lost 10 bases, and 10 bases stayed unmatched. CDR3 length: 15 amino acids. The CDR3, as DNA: TGTGCCTGGAGTTTCCCGACAGGGGTTCGATCACCCCTCCACTTT. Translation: CAWSFPTGVRSPLHF.

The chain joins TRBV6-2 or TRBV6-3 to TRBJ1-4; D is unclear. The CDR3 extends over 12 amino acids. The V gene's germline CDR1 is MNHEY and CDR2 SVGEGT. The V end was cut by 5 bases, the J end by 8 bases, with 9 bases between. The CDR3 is CASSTAGEKLFF. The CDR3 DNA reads TGTGCCAGCAGTACCGCCGGGGAAAAACTGTTTTTT.

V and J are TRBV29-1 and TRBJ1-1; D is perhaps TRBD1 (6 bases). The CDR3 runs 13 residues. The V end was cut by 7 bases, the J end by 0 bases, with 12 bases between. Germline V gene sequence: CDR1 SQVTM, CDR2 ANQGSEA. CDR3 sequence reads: CSASDRLNTEAFF. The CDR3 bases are TGCAGCGCTTCGGACAGACTGAACACTGAAGCTTTCTTT.

The CDR3 spells CASSWAWIAGEADTQYF. CDR3 in DNA: TGCGCCAGCAGCTGGGCCTGGATAGCGGGAGAGGCAGATACGCAGTATTTT. The J gene is TRBJ2-3, the V gene TRBV5-1; TRBD2 aligns across 9 bases. This CDR3 has 17 residues. Losses at the gene ends were 3 bases for V and 4 bases for J; bases not matched to a gene: 12. Looked up from germline, CDR1 is SGHRS and CDR2 is YFSETQ. The full variable domain, rest sourced from reference TRBV5-1 and TRBJ2-3, is KAGVTQTPRYLIKTRGQQVTLSCSPISGHRSVSWYQQTPGQGLQFLFEYFSETQRNKGNFPGRFSGRQFSNSRSEMNVSTLELGDSALYLCASSWAWIAGEADTQYFGPGTRLTVL.

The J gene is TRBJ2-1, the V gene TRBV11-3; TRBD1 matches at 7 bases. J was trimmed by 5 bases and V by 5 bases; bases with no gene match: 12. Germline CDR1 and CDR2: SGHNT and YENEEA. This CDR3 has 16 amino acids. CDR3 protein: CASSPSTGARNNEQFF. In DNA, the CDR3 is TGTGCCAGCAGCCCCTCCACAGGGGCGCGAAACAATGAGCAGTTCTTC.

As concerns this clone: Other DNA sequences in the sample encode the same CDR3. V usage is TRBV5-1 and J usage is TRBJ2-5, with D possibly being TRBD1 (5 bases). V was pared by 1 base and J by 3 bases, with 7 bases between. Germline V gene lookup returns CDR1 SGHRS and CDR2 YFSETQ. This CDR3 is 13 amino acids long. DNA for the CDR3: TGCGCCAGCAGCTTGACAGGAGAAGAGACCCAGTACTTC. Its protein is CASSLTGEETQYF.

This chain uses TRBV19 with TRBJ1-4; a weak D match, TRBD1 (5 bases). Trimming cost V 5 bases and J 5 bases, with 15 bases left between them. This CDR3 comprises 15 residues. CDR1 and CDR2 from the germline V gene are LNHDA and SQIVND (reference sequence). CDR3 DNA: TGTGCCAGTAGTGCATCCGGGGGGAGGAATGAAAAACTGTTTTTT. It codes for CASSASGGRNEKLFF.

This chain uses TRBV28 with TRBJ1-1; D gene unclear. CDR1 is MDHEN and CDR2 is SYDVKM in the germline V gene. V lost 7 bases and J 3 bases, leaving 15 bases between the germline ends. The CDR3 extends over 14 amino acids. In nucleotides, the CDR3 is TGTGCCAGCACCTCTTTCGGTTTCGACACTGAAGCTTTCTTT. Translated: CASTSFGFDTEAFF.

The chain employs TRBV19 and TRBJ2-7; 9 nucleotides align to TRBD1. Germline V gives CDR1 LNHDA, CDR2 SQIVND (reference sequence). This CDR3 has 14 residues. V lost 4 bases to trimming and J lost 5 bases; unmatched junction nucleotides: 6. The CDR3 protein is CASSSRDRVHEQYF. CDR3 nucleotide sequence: TGTGCCAGTAGTAGCCGGGACAGGGTCCACGAGCAGTACTTC. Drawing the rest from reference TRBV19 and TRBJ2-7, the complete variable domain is DGGITQSPKYLFRKEGQNVTLSCEQNLNHDAMYWYRQDPGQGLRLIYYSQIVNDFQKGDIAEGYSVSREKKESFPLTVTSAQKNPTAFYLCASSSRDRVHEQYFGPGTRLTVT.

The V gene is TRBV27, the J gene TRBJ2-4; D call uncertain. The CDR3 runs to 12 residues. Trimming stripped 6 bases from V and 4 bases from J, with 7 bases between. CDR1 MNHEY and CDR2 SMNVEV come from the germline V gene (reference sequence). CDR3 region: CASRGLKNIQYF. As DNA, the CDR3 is TGTGCCAGCAGGGGCCTAAAAAACATTCAGTACTTC.

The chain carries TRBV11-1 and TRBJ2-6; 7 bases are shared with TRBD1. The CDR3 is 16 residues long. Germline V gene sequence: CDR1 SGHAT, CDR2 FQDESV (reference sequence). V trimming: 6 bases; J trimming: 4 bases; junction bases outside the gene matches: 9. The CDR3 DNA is TGTGCCAGCAGTTTTATTACAGGGGTCGGGGCCAACGTCCTGACTTTC. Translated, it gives CASSFITGVGANVLTF.

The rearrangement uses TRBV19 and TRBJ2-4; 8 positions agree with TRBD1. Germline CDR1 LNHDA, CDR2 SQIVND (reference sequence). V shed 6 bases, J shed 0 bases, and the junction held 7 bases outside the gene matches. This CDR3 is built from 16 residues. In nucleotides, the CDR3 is TGTGCCAGTAGCGACAGGGGTAGGGTAGCCAAAAACATTCAGTACTTC. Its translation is CASSDRGRVAKNIQYF.

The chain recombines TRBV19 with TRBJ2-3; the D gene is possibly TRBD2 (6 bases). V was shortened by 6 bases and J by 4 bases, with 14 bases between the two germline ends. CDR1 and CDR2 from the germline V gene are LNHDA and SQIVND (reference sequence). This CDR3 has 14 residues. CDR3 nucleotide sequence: TGTGCCAGTAGAAGAAACCGGGGGTCAGATACGCAGTATTTT. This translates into CASRRNRGSDTQYF.

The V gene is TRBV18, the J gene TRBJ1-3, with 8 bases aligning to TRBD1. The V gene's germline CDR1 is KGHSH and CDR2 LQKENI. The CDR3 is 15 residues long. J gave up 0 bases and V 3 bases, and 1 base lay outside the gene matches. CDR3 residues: CASSPQGASGNTIYF. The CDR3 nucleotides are TGTGCCAGCTCACCTCAGGGGGCCTCTGGAAACACCATATATTTT.

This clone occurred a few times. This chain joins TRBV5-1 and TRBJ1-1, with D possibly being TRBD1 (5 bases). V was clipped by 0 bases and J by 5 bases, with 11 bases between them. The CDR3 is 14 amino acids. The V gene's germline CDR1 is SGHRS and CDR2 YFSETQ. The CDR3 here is CASSLGTFGTEAFF. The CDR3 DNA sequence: TGCGCCAGCAGCTTGGGGACATTCGGGACTGAAGCTTTCTTT.

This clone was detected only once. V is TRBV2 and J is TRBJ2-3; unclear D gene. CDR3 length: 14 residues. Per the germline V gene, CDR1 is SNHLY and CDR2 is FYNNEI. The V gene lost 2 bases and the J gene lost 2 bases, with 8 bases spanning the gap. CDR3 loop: CASSELQITDTQYF. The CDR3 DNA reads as TGTGCCAGCAGTGAACTTCAGATCACAGATACGCAGTATTTT.

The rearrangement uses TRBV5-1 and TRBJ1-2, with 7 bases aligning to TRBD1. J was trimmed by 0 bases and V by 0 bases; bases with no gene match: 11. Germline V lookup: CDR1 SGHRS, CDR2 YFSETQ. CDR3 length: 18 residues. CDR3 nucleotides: TGCGCCAGCAGCTTGGACGGTACAGGGGTCCCAGCTAACTATGGCTACACCTTC. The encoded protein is CASSLDGTGVPANYGYTF.

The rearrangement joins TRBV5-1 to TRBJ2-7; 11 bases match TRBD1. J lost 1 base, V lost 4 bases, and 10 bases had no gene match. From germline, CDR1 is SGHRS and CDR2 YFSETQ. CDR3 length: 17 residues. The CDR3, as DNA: TGCGCCAGCAGCCTCTCCCCGGGACAGGGGGATTCCTACGAGCAGTACTTC. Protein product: CASSLSPGQGDSYEQYF.

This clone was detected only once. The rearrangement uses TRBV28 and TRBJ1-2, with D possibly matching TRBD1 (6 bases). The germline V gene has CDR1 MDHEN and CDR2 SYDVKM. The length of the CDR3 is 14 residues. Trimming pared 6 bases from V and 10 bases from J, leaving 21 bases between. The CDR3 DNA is TGTGCCAGCAGCTCCTCCAGGACAGTGGTCTTCTACACCTTC. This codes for CASSSSRTVVFYTF.

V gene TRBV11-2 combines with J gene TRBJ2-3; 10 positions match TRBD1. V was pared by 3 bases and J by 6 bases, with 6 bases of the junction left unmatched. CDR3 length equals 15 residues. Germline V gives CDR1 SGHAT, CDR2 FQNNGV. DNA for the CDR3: TGTGCCAGCAGCTTCCGACAGGGGGCACAGGATACGCAGTATTTT. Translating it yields CASSFRQGAQDTQYF.

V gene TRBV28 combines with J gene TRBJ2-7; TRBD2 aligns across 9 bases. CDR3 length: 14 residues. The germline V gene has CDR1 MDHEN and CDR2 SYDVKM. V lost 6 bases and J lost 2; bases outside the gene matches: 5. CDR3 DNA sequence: TGTGCCAGCAGGGCGGGGGGGATAACCTACGAGCAGTACTTC. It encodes CASRAGGITYEQYF.

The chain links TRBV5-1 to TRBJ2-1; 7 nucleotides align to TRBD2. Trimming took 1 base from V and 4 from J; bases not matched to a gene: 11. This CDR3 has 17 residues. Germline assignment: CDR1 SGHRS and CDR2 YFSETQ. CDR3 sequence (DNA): TGCGCCAGCAGCTTGCCTAGCGGACCACCTACTTACAATGAGCAGTTCTTC. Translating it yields CASSLPSGPPTYNEQFF.

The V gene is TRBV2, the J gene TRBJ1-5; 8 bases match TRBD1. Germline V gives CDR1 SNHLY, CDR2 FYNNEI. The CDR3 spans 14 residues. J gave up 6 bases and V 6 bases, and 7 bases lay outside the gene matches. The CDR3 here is CASSETGAGQPQHF. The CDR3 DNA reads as TGTGCCAGCAGCGAGACAGGGGCGGGTCAGCCCCAGCATTTT.

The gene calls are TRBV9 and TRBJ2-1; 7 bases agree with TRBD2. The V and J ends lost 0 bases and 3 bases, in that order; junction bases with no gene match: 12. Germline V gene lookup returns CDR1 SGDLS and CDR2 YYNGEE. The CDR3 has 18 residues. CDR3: CASSVGMQWGGIYNEQFF. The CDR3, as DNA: TGTGCCAGCAGCGTAGGAATGCAGTGGGGAGGGATCTACAATGAGCAGTTCTTC.

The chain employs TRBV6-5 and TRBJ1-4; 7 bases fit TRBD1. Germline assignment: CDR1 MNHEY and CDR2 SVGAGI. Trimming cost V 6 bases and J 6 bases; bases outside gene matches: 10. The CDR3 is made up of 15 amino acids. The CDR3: CASRGTTGSHEKLFF. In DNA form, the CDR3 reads TGTGCCAGCAGAGGGACGACAGGGAGTCATGAAAAACTGTTTTTT.